These 20 T cell receptor beta chains were sequenced from one sample in a study of blood T cell repertoires in COVID-19. The assay was immunoSEQ multiplex PCR, and TCRdb's table has in-frame clones only and misses some. The sample yields 250,000 to 350,000 clones, around 80% seen once. Source material: peripheral blood. The source of these receptors is a woman aged 50 to 65 with acute or convalescent COVID-19.

V and J are TRBV5-1 and TRBJ1-1, with D uncertain. CDR3 size: 13 residues. The germline V gene has CDR1 SGHRS and CDR2 YFSETQ. V lost 4 bases and J lost 3, with 10 bases in between. The CDR3 DNA is TGCGCCAGCAGCCTCGCCGGGGACACTGAAGCTTTCTTT. Its translation: CASSLAGDTEAFF.

V is TRBV6-1 and J is TRBJ1-6; D remains unclear. Trimming stripped 2 bases from V and 6 bases from J, with 11 bases between. The CDR3 runs 15 residues. Germline values: CDR1 MNHNS, CDR2 SASEGT. CDR3 amino acids: CASSEIFQFNSPLHF. CDR3 in DNA: TGTGCCAGCAGTGAAATCTTTCAGTTTAATTCACCCCTCCACTTT.

The chain links TRBV2 to TRBJ1-5; the D is unclear. The germline V gene has CDR1 SNHLY and CDR2 FYNNEI. V dropped 5 bases and J dropped 0 bases, with 8 bases sitting between them. The CDR3 has 14 residues. Here the CDR3 DNA reads TGTGCCAGCAGTTTCACCTATAGCAATCAGCCCCAGCATTTT. Residues: CASSFTYSNQPQHF.

V and J are TRBV12-3 or TRBV12-4 and TRBJ2-3; 7 bases align to TRBD1. The length of the CDR3 is 13 residues. V gave up 10 bases and J gave up 6 bases; unmatched junction bases: 10. The CDR3 nucleotides are TGTGCCACCCTACAGGGGATAGTGGATACGCAGTATTTT. Encoded protein: CATLQGIVDTQYF.

V and J are TRBV3-1 (or the pseudogene TRBV3-2) and TRBJ1-6, with D uncertain. V gave up 3 bases and J gave up 5 bases, with 8 bases separating them. Germline V lookup: CDR1 LGHDT, CDR2 YNNKEL (reference sequence). The CDR3 extends over 14 amino acids. The CDR3 DNA sequence: TGTGCCAGCAGCCATAACAGTAATAATTCACCCCTCCACTTT. It yields the protein CASSHNSNNSPLHF.

The V gene is TRBV7-9, the J gene TRBJ1-3; 8 bases agree with TRBD1. Germline CDR1 SEHNR, CDR2 FQNEAQ (reference sequence). The V gene end was trimmed by 3 bases and the J gene end by 4 bases; junction bases not matched to a gene: 2. The CDR3 sequence is 14 residues long. CDR3 sequence: CASSFGTGGNTIYF. CDR3 DNA sequence: TGTGCCAGCAGCTTTGGGACAGGCGGAAACACCATATATTTT.

This chain joins TRBV3-1 (or the pseudogene TRBV3-2) and TRBJ2-1; maybe TRBD2 (5 bases). Germline V CDR1 and CDR2: LGHDT, YNNKEL (reference sequence). CDR3 length: 11 residues. The V end was cut by 6 bases, the J end by 11 bases, with 11 bases between. The CDR3 spells CASRQLDQQFF. Written as DNA, the CDR3 is TGTGCCAGCAGGCAACTAGATCAGCAGTTCTTC.

This clone has a single count. The chain carries TRBV6-1 and TRBJ2-3; D is unclear. V was shortened by 5 bases and J by 6 bases, with 12 bases between the two germline ends. The CDR3 length is 13 residues. Germline CDR1 reads MNHNS; CDR2 reads SASEGT. CDR3 sequence (DNA): TGTGCCAGCAGTTCTCGACGGGTGGATACGCAGTATTTT. Its protein product is CASSSRRVDTQYF.

The chain employs TRBV9 and TRBJ2-5, with D possibly matching TRBD2 (5 bases). With 4 bases removed from V and 1 base from J, the gap between germline ends came to 17 bases. This CDR3 region has 16 residues. Germline CDR1 is SGDLS and CDR2 is YYNGEE. The chain's CDR3 is CASSPSPSGSQETQYF. The CDR3 DNA follows: TGTGCCAGCAGCCCTAGCCCATCTGGCAGCCAAGAGACCCAGTACTTC.

This clone has only a few counts. The CDR3 sequence is CASRPTPGSNTEAFF. The CDR3 DNA sequence: TGTGCCAGCAGACCCACACCGGGAAGCAACACTGAAGCTTTCTTT. The gene calls are TRBV7-2 and TRBJ1-1; D ambiguous. The CDR3 covers 15 residues. Germline-derived CDR1 and CDR2 are SGHTA and FQGNSA. Trimming removed 6 bases from V and 2 bases from J, with 16 bases in between.

This clone was observed a single time. The chain combines TRBV28 with TRBJ1-1; a possible D gene is TRBD1 (6 bases). Germline V gene sequence: CDR1 MDHEN, CDR2 SYDVKM. V shed 3 bases and J shed 7 bases, with 9 bases lying between them. The CDR3 consists of 12 residues. The CDR3 coding sequence is TGTGCCAGCAGTTTCCAGGGGATTGAAGCTTTCTTT. Its protein product is CASSFQGIEAFF.

This chain joins TRBV7-2 and TRBJ1-5, with 9 bases fitting TRBD1. CDR1 and CDR2 (germline): SGHTA, FQGNSA. V was clipped by 2 bases and J by 2 bases; unmatched bases: 1. The CDR3 consists of 15 residues. The CDR3 is CASSLRTGGNQPQHF. The CDR3 bases are TGTGCCAGCAGCTTAAGGACAGGGGGCAATCAGCCCCAGCATTTT.

This clone was seen a few times. The chain employs TRBV30 and TRBJ1-5; D might be TRBD1 (6 bases). There are 13 residues in the CDR3. Germline lookup yields CDR1 GTSNPN and CDR2 SVGIG (reference sequence). With 5 bases removed from V and 2 bases from J, the gap between germline ends came to 10 bases. For the CDR3, the DNA is TGTGCCTGGCCGGGACACGGCAATCAGCCCCAGCATTTT. Encoded protein: CAWPGHGNQPQHF.

The V call is TRBV18, the J call TRBJ1-2; 7 nucleotides align to TRBD1. The CDR3 totals 15 residues. Germline V gene data show CDR1 as KGHSH and CDR2 as LQKENI. The ends lost 6 bases at V and 4 bases at J; junction bases unmatched: 11. The CDR3 DNA follows: TGTGCCAGCTCTATAACAGGGGCCGGCGTCTATGGCTACACCTTC. Residues: CASSITGAGVYGYTF.

This clone was seen more than once but under ten times. The chain combines TRBV12-3 or TRBV12-4 with TRBJ1-1, with a tentative D call TRBD1 (6 bases). The CDR3 is 12 residues long. Trimming took off 3 bases at V and 8 bases at J, with 10 bases between the two ends. Written as DNA, the CDR3 is TGTGCCAGCAGTTTTGCAGGGACAGAAGCTTTCTTT. Amino acids: CASSFAGTEAFF.

The chain couples TRBV4-2 to TRBJ2-2, with 10 positions matching TRBD1. CDR1 and CDR2 (germline): LGHNA, YNFKEQ. The CDR3 runs 19 residues. V lost 0 bases to trimming and J lost 2 bases; unmatched junction nucleotides: 9. The CDR3 DNA follows: TGTGCCAGCAGCCAAGATTTTTACCGGGACAGGGGTAACACCGGGGAGCTGTTTTTT. Translation gives CASSQDFYRDRGNTGELFF.

The chain is built from TRBV30 and TRBJ1-2; no reliable D call. The germline V gene has CDR1 GTSNPN and CDR2 SVGIG (reference sequence). V was pared by 3 bases and J by 8 bases, with 13 bases between. The CDR3 consists of 12 residues. The CDR3 spells CAWRPGSGGYTF. The CDR3 DNA follows: TGTGCCTGGAGACCGGGGAGCGGCGGCTACACCTTC.

J is TRBJ2-3 and V is TRBV10-1; 9 bases map to TRBD2. From germline, CDR1 is WNHNN and CDR2 SYGVQD (reference sequence). The trim removed 6 bases at V and 2 bases at J, leaving 3 bases unmatched. This CDR3 has 14 amino acids. The CDR3 bases are TGCGCCAGCAGAGCTAGCGGGATCACAGATACGCAGTATTTT. Residues: CASRASGITDTQYF.

The J gene is TRBJ2-1, the V gene TRBV5-1; D perhaps matches TRBD1 (5 bases). Per germline, CDR1 SGHRS and CDR2 YFSETQ. The length of the CDR3 is 15 residues. V shed 7 bases and J shed 8 bases, with 22 bases lying between them. CDR3 sequence reads: CASRPWAVLGDEQFF. The CDR3 DNA is TGCGCCAGCCGCCCTTGGGCAGTCTTAGGGGATGAGCAGTTCTTC.

The chain has TRBV18 and TRBJ2-7, with 9 nucleotides matching TRBD1. The CDR3 is made up of 14 amino acids. Germline V lookup: CDR1 KGHSH, CDR2 LQKENI. Losses at the gene ends were 3 bases for V and 5 bases for J; bases not matched to a gene: 5. In nucleotides, the CDR3 is TGTGCCAGCTCACCCCTCGGACAGGGGAACGAGCAGTACTTC. Amino acids: CASSPLGQGNEQYF.